The sequence of this T cell receptor beta chain was determined in a study of cytomegalovirus exposure and HLA in healthy donors. Libraries were prepared by immunoSEQ multiplex PCR; TCRdb keeps only in-frame clonotypes and omits some of them. Of fewer than 150,000 clones listed, about 82% were seen once; the top ten hold 4% to 6%. CDR1 and CDR2 from the germline V gene are LNHDA and SQIVND (reference sequence). CDR3 length: 14 amino acids. V was shortened by 10 bases and J by 1 base, with 16 bases between the two germline ends. The clonotype originates from a man younger than 35 in good health and CMV-seronegative. The sample taken for sequencing was PBMCs. The chain recombines TRBV19 with TRBJ1-1; D ambiguous. The CDR3 DNA sequence: TGTGCCATCCGCGAGTCGGGGAAGAACACTGAAGCTTTCTTT. Its protein product is CAIRESGKNTEAFF.